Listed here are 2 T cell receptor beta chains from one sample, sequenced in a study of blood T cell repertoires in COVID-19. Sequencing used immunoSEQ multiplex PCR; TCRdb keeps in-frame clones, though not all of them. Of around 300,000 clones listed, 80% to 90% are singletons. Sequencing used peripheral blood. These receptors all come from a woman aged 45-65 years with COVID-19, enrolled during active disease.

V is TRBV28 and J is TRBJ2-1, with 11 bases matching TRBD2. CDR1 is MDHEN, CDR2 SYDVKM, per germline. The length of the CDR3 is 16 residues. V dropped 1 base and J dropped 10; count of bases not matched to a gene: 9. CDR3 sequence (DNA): TGTGCCAGCAGTTTATCCACTAGCGGGAGTTGGAAAGAGCAGTTCTTC. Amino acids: CASSLSTSGSWKEQFF.

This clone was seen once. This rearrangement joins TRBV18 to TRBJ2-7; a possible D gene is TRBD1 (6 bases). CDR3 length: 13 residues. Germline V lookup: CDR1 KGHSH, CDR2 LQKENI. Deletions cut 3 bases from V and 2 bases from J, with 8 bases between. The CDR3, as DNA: TGTGCCAGCTCACCGGACAGTGCCTACGAGCAGTACTTC. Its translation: CASSPDSAYEQYF.